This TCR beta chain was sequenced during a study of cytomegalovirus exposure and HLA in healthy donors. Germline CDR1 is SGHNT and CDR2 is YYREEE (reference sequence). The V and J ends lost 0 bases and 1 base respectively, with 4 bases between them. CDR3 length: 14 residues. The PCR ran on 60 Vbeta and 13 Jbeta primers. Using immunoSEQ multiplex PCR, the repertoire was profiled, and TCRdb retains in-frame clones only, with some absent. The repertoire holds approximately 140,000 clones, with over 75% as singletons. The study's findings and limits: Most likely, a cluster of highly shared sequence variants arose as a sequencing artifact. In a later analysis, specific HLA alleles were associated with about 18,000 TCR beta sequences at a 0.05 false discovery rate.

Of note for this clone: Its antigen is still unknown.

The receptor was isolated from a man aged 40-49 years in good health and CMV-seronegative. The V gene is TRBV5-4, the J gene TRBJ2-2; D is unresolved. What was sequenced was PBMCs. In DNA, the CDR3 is TGTGCCAGCAGCTTGGACTTGAACACCGGGGAGCTGTTTTTT. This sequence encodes CASSLDLNTGELFF.